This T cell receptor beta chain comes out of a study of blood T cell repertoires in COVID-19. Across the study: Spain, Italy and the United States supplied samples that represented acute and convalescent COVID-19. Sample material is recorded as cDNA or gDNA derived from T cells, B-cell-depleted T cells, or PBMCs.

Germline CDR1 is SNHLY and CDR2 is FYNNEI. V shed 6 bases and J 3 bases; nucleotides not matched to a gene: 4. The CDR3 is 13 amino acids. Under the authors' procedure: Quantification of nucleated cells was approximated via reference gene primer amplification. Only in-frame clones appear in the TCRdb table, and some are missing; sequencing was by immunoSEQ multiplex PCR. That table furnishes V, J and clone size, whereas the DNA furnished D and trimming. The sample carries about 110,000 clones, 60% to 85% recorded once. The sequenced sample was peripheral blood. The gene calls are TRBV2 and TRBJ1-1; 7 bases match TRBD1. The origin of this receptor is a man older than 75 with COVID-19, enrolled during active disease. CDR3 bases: TGTGCCAGCAGCTCGACAGGGCACACTGAAGCTTTCTTT. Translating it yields CASSSTGHTEAFF.